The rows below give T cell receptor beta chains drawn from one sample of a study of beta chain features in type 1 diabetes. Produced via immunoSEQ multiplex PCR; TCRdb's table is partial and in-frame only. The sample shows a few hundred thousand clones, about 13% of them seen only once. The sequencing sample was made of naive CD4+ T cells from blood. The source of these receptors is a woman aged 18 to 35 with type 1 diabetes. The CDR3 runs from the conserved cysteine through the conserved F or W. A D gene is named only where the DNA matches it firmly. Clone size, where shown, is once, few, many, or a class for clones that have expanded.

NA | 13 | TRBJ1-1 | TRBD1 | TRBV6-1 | TGTGCCAGCAGTGCCCACAGGGGAACTGAAGCTTTCTTT | CASSAHRGTEAFF
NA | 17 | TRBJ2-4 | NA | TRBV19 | TGTGCCAGTAGTACGTTTGGTCTAGGTCTAGCCAAAAACATTCAGTACTTC | CASSTFGLGLAKNIQYF
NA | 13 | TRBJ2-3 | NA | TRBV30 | TGTGCCTGGAGTGTCCAGGGCACAGATACGCAGTATTTT | CAWSVQGTDTQYF
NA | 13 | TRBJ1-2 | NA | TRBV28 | TGTGCCAGCAGTTTATTTTTGGGGGCCAGCTACACCTTC | CASSLFLGASYTF
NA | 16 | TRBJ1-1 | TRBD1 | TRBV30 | TGTGCCTGGAGTGTACCACAGGGGCGGGTGAACACTGAAGCTTTCTTT | CAWSVPQGRVNTEAFF
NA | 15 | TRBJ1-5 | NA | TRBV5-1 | TGCGCCAGCAGCCCCGGGGAGGCGGGGTATCGGCCCCAGCATTTT | CASSPGEAGYRPQHF
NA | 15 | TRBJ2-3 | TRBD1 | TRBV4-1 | TGCGCCAGCAGCCGATCCGGGACAGGGTGGGATACGCAGTATTTT | CASSRSGTGWDTQYF
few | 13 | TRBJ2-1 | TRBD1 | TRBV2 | TGTGCCAGCTGCGACAGGGGTATGCGGGAGCAGTTCTTC | CASCDRGMREQFF
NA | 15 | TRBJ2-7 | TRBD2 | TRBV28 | TGTGCCAGCAGTTTAACGTCTAGCGGATCTTACGAGCAGTACTTC | CASSLTSSGSYEQYF
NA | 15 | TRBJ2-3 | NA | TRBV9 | TGTGCCAGCAGCGTAGCTGAGGTAGTAAGAGATACGCAGTATTTT | CASSVAEVVRDTQYF
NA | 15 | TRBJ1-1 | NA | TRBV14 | TGTGCCAGCAGCCAAACGATGACAGCGAACACTGAAGCTTTCTTT | CASSQTMTANTEAFF
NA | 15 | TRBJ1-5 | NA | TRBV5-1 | TGCGCCAGCAGCTACGAAGGGGCGGACAATCAGCCCCAGCATTTT | CASSYEGADNQPQHF
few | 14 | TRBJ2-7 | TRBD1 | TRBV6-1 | TGTGCCAGCAGGAGGGACAGCCCCTCCTACGAGCAGTACTTC | CASRRDSPSYEQYF
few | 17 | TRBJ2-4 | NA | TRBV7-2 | TGTGCCAGCAGCTTAAATCCCGAGGGCGCGGGGCGAAACATTCAGTACTTC | CASSLNPEGAGRNIQYF
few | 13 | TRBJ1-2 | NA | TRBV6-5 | TGTGCCAGCCTATCGCAGGGGAGCTATGGCTACACCTTC | CASLSQGSYGYTF
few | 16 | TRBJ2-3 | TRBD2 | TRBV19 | TGTGCCAGTAGTCGACTAGCGGGATCCGCCGCAGATACGCAGTATTTT | CASSRLAGSAADTQYF
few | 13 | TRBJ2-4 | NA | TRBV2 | TGTGCCAGCAGAGGAGATGGGAGAGGCATTCAGTACTTC | CASRGDGRGIQYF
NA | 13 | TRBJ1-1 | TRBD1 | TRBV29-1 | TGCAGCGTTAAGGGACAGGTGAACACTGAAGCTTTCTTT | CSVKGQVNTEAFF
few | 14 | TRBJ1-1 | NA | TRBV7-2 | TGTGCCAGCAGCTTAGTGGCAGGGGAGACTGAAGCTTTCTTT | CASSLVAGETEAFF
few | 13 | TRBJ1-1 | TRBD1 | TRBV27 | TGTGCCAGCAGGACAACAGGGGAGACTGAAGCTTTCTTT | CASRTTGETEAFF
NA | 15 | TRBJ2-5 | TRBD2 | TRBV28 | TGTGCCAGCAGTCCCACCGGGCGGGAGGGTGAGACCCAGTACTTC | CASSPTGREGETQYF
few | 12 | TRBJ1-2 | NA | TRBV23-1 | TGCGCCAGCAGTCGGGCTAAGTATGGCTACACCTTC | CASSRAKYGYTF
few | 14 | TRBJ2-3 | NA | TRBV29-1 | TGCAGCGTTGAAAGGCTAGCCGGCACAGATACGCAGTATTTT | CSVERLAGTDTQYF
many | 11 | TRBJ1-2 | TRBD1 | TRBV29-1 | TGCAGCGCCAGGACAGGGAATGGCTACACCTTC | CSARTGNGYTF
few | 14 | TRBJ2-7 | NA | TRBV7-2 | TGTGCCAGCAGCCCCGTTCCAGATACCTACGAGCAGTACTTC | CASSPVPDTYEQYF
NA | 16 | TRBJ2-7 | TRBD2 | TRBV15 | TGTGCCACCAGCATCCTCATGTGGGGGGAGGGCTACGAGCAGTACTTC | CATSILMWGEGYEQYF
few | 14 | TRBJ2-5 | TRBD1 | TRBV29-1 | TGCAGCGTTGAAGCCACAGGGGGCAGGGAGACCCAGTACTTC | CSVEATGGRETQYF
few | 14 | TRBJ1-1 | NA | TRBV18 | TGTGCCAGCTCACCAGGGCCGATCGGGAGCGAAGCTTTCTTT | CASSPGPIGSEAFF
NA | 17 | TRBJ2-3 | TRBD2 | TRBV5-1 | TGCGCCAGCAGCCCCGGGACTAGCGGGAGTTACACAGATACGCAGTATTTT | CASSPGTSGSYTDTQYF
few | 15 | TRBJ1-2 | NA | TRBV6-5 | TGTGCCAGCAGTTCTCAGGGCAGGGGCAGCTATGGCTACACCTTC | CASSSQGRGSYGYTF
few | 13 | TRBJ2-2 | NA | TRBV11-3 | TGTGCCAGCAGCTCAGAAGGAGGGGGGGAGCTGTTTTTT | CASSSEGGGELFF
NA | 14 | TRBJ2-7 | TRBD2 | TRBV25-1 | TGTGCCAGCAGTATCCTAGCGGGAGGGTACGAGCAGTACTTC | CASSILAGGYEQYF
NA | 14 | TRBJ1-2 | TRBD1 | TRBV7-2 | TGTGCCAGCAGCTTAACGACAGGGAACTATGGCTACACCTTC | CASSLTTGNYGYTF
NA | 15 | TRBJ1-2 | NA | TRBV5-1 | TGCGCCAGCAGCTTGGTTGCGGGTTCGAACTATGGCTACACCTTC | CASSLVAGSNYGYTF
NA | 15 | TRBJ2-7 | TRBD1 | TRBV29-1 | TGCAGCGCTCTGATTAGAGGACAGGGAGCCCACGAGCAGTACTTC | CSALIRGQGAHEQYF
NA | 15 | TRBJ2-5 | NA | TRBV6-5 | TGTGCCAGCAGTTACTCGAGAGTCTCCCGAGAGACCCAGTACTTC | CASSYSRVSRETQYF
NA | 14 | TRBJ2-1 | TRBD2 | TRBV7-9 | TGTGCCAGCAGCATGGGACTAGCGGGAGATGAGCAGTTCTTC | CASSMGLAGDEQFF
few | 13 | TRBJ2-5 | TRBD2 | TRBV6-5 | TGTGCCAGCAGCCGCAGCGGGATAGAGACCCAGTACTTC | CASSRSGIETQYF
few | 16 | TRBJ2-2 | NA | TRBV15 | TGTGCCACCAGCAGAGAGTACGGGACGAACACCGGGGAGCTGTTTTTT | CATSREYGTNTGELFF
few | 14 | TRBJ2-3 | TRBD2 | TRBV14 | TGTGCCAGCAGTGCGGGACTAAGCACAGATACGCAGTATTTT | CASSAGLSTDTQYF
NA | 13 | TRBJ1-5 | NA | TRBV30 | TGTGCCTGGAGTCGCGGGAGGGACCAGCCCCAGCATTTT | CAWSRGRDQPQHF
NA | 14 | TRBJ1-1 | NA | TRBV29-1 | TGCAGCGTAAGTTTCAGGGCATTGAACACTGAAGCTTTCTTT | CSVSFRALNTEAFF
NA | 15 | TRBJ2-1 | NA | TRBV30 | TGTGCCTGGAGTTCGGCAAACAGGGTTTACAATGAGCAGTTCTTC | CAWSSANRVYNEQFF
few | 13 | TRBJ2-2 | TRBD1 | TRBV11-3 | TGTGCCAGCAGCTTAACAGGGGGCGGGGAGCTGTTTTTT | CASSLTGGGELFF
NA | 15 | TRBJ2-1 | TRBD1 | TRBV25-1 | TGTGCCAGCAGTGACCCCGACGACAGGGTAAATGAGCAGTTCTTC | CASSDPDDRVNEQFF
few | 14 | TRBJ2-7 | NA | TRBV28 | TGTGCCAGCAGTTTCGCAGGTAGCTCCTACGAGCAGTACTTC | CASSFAGSSYEQYF
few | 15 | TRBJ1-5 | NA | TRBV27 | TGTGCCAGCAGTTTAAACAGGGAAGGCAATCAGCCCCAGCATTTT | CASSLNREGNQPQHF
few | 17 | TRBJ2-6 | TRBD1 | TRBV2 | TGTGCCAGCAGTGCGGGACAGGGATCCTCTGGGGCCAACGTCCTGACTTTC | CASSAGQGSSGANVLTF
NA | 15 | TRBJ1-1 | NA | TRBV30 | TGTGCCGCTGAATCTGGGCTCTACATGAACACTGAAGCTTTCTTT | CAAESGLYMNTEAFF
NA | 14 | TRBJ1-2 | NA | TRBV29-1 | TGCAGCGTTTGGGCGGGGGGCGCATGGTATGGCTACACCTTC | CSVWAGGAWYGYTF
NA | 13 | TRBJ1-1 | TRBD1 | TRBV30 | TGTGCCTGGATAGGGACAGGGAGGACTGAAGCTTTCTTT | CAWIGTGRTEAFF
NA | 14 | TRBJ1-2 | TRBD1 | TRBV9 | TGTGCCAGCAGCCCGAGGGACAGGGGTTGGGGCTACACCTTC | CASSPRDRGWGYTF
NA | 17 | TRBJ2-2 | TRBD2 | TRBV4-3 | TGCGCCAGCAGCCACTTAGGGACTAGCGCTACCACCGGGGAGCTGTTTTTT | CASSHLGTSATTGELFF
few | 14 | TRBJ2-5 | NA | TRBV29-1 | TGCAGCGTTGATCGGCCTGGGGGGTTTGAGACCCAGTACTTC | CSVDRPGGFETQYF
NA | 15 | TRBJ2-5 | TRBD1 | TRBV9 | TGTGCCAGCAGCGTGGCCGGGACAGCCGAAGGGGCCCAGTACTTC | CASSVAGTAEGAQYF